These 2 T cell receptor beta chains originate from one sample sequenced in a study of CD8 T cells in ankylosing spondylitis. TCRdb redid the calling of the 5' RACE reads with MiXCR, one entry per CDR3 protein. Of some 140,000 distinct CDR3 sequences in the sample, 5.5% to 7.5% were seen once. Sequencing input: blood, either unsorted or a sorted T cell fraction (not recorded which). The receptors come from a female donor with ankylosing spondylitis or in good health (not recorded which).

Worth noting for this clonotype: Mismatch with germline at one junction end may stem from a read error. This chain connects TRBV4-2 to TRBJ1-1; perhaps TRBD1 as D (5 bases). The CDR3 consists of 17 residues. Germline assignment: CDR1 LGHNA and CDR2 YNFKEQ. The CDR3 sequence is CVSSQDRQGLMNTEAFF. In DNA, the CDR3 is TGTGTCAGCAGCCAAGATCGGCAGGGCCTGATGAACACTGAAGCTTTCTTT.

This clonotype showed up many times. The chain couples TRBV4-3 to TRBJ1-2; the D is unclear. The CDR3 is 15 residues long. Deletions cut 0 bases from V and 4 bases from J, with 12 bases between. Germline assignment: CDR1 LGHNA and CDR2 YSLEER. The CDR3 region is CASSQDPRAPYGYTF. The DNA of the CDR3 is TGCGCCAGCAGCCAAGATCCTAGGGCCCCCTATGGCTACACCTTC.